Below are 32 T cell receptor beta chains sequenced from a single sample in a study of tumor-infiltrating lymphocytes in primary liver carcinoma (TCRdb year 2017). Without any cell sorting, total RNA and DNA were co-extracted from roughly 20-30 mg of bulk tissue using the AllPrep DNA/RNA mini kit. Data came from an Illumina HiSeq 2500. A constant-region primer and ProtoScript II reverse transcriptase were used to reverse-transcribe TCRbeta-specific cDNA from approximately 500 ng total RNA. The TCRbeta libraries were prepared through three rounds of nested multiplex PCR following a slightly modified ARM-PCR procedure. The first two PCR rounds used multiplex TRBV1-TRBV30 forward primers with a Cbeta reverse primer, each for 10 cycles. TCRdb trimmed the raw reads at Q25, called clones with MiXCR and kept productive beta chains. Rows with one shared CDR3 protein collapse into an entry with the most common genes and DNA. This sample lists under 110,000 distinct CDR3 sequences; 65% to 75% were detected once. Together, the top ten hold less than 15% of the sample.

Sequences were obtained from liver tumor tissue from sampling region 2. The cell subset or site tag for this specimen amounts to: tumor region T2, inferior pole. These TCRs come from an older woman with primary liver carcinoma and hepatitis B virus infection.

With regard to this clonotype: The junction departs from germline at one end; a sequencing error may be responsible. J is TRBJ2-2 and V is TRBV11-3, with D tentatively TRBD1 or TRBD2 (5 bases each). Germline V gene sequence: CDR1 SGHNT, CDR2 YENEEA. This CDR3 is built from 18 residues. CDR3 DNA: TGTGCCAGCAGCTTAGATCTCTGGGGCACGGAGAACACCGGGGAACTGTTTTTT. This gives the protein CASSLDLWGTENTGELFF.

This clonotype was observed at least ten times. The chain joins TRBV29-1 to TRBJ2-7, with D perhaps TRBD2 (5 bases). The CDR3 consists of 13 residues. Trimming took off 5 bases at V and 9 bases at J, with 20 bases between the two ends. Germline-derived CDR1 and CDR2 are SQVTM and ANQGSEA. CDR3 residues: CSVKRPGGTWQYF. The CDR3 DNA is TGCAGCGTTAAACGTCCCGGAGGTACGTGGCAGTACTTC.

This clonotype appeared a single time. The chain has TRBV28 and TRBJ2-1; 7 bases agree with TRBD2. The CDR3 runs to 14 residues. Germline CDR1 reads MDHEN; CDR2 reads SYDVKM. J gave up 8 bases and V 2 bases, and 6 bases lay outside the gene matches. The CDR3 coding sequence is TGTGCCAGCAGTTTACGCGGGAGTCTGCATGAGCAGTTCTTC. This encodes CASSLRGSLHEQFF.

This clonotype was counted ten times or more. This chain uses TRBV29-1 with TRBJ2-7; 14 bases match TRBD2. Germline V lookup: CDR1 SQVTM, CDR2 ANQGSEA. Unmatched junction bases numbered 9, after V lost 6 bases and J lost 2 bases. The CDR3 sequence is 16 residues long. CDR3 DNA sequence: TGCAGCGTGGGGACTAGCGGGAGTTGGGCCCCCTACGAGCAGTACTTC. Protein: CSVGTSGSWAPYEQYF.

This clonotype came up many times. CDR3 sequence: CASRGQEYEKLFF. DNA for the CDR3: TGTGCCAGCAGGGGACAGGAGTATGAAAAACTGTTTTTT. The genes are TRBV6-2 or TRBV6-3 and TRBJ1-4; TRBD1 aligns across 8 bases. V dropped 6 bases and J dropped 6; count of bases not matched to a gene: 3. Per germline, CDR1 MNHEY and CDR2 SVGEGT. The CDR3 extends over 13 amino acids.

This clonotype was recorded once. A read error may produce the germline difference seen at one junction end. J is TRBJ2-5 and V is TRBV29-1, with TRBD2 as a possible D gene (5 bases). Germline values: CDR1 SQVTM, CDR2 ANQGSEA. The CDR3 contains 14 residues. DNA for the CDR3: TGCAGTGTTGATGATCGGGGATGGCAAGAGACCCAGTACTTC. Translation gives CSVDDRGWQETQYF.

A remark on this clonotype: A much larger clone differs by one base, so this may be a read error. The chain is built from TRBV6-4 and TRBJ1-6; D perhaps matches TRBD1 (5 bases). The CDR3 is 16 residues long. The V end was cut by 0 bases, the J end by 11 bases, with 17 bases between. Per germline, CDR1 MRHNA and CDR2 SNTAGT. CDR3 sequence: CASSDSERGFLTPLHF. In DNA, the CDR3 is TGTGCCAGCAGTGACTCAGAGAGGGGCTTTTTGACACCCCTCCACTTT.

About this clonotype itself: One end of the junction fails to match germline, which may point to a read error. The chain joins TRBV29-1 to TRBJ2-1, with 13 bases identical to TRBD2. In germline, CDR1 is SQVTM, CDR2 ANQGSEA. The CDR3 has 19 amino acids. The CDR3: CSVETHRTSGRVSYNEHFF. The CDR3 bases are TGCAGTGTTGAGACGCACCGGACTAGCGGGAGAGTGTCTTACAATGAGCATTTCTTC.

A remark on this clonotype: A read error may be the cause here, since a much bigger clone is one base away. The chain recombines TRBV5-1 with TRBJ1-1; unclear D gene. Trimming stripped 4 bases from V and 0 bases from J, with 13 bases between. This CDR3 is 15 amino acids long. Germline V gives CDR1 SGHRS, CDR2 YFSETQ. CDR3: CASSPTVGMNTEAFF. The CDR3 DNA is TGCGCCAGCAGCCCAACCGTAGGGATGAACACTGAAGCTTTCTTT.

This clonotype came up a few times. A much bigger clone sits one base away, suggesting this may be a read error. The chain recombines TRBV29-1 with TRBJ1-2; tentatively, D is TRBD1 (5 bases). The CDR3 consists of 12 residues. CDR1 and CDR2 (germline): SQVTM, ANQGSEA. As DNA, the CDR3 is TGCGGCGTCCCCAGGGTCCCCTATGGCTACACCTTC. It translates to CGVPRVPYGYTF.

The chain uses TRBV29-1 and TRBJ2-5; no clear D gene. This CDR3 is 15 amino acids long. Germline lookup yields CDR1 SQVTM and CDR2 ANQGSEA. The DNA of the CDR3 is TGCAGTGTCGATCTCGGGTTTGGGTTCGCGGAGACCCAGTACTTC. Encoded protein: CSVDLGFGFAETQYF.

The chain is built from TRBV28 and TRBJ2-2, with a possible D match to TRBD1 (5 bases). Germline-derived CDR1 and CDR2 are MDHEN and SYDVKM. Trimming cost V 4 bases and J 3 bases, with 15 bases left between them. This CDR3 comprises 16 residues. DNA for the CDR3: TGTGCCAGCAGTTCCCGCAGGGATAAGGACACCGGGGAGCTGTTTTTT. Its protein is CASSSRRDKDTGELFF.

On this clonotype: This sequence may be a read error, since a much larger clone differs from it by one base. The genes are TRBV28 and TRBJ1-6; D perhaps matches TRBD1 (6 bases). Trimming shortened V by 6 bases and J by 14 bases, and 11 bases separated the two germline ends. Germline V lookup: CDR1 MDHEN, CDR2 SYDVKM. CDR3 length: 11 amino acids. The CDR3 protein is CASRGAPTLHF. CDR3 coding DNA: TGTGCCAGCAGGGGGGCTCCAACCCTCCACTTT.

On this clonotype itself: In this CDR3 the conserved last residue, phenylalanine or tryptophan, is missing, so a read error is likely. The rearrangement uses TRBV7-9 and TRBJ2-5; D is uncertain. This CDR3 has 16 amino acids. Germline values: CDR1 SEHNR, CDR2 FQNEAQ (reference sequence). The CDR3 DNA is TGTGCCAGCGGCTTTTTGGGATCGGCTACCCAAGAGACCCAGTACTAC. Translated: CASGFLGSATQETQYY.

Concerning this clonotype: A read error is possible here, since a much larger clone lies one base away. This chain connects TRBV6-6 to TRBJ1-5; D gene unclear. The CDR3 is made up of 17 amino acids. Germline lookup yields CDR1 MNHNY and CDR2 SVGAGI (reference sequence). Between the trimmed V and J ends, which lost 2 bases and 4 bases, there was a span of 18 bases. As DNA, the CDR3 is TGTGCCAGCAGTTACACGAGCTCCGGGGAGGCAAATCAGCCCCAGCATTTT. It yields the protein CASSYTSSGEANQPQHF.

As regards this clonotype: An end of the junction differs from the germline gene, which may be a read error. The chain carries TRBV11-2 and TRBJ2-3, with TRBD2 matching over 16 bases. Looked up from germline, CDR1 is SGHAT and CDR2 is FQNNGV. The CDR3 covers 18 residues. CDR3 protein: CASNLTGLAGGSTYTQYF. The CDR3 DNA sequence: TGTGCCAGCAACTTAACGGGACTAGCGGGAGGGTCGACATATACGCAGTATTTT.

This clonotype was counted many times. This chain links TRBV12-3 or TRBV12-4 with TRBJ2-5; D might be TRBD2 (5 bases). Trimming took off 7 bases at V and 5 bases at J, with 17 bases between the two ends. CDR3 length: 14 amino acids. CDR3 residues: CASKTLGIGETQYF. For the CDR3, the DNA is TGTGCCAGCAAAACACTAGGCATCGGGGAGACCCAGTACTTC.

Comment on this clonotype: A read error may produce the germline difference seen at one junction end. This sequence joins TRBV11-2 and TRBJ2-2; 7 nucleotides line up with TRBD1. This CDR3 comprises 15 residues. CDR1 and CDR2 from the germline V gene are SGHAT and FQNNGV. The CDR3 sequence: CAGSLRTGGTGELFF. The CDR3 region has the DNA TGTGCCGGCAGCCTGAGGACAGGAGGCACCGGGGAGCTGTTTTTT. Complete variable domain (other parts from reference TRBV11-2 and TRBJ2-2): EAGVAQSPRYKIIEKRQSVAFWCNPISGHATLYWYQQILGQGPKLLIQFQNNGVVDDSQLPKDRFSAERLKGVDSTLKIQPAKLEDSAVYLCAGSLRTGGTGELFFGEGSRLTVL.

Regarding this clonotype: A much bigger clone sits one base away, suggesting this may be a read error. The CDR3 sequence is CAWVTVGNQPQHF. DNA of the CDR3: TGTGCCTGGGTGACCGTGGGCAATCAGCCCCAGCATTTT. The V call is TRBV30, the J call TRBJ1-5; D unclear. The V end lost 5 bases, the J end lost 2 bases, and 10 bases lay between the germline ends. Germline CDR1 and CDR2: GTSNPN and SVGIG (reference sequence). The CDR3 sequence is 13 residues long.

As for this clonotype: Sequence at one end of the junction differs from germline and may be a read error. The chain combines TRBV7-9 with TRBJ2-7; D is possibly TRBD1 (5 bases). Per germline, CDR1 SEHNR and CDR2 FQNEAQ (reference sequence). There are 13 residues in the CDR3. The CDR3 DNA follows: TGTACCAGCAGCTTAATGCAGGGCCACGAGCAGTACTTC. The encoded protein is CTSSLMQGHEQYF.

The CDR3: CASRGVWVDEQYF. The CDR3 nucleotides are TGTGCCAGCAGGGGTGTATGGGTCGACGAGCAGTACTTC. This rearrangement joins TRBV2 to TRBJ2-7; D ambiguous. Germline V gene lookup returns CDR1 SNHLY and CDR2 FYNNEI. This CDR3 contains 13 residues. V was cut by 6 bases and J by 5 bases, with 14 bases left in between.

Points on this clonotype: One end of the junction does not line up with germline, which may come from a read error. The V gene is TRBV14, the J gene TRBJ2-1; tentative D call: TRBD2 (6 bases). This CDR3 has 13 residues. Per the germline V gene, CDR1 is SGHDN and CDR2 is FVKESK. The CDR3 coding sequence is TGTGCCATCAGCCGACAACTGGGAGGTGAGCAGTTCTTC. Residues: CAISRQLGGEQFF.

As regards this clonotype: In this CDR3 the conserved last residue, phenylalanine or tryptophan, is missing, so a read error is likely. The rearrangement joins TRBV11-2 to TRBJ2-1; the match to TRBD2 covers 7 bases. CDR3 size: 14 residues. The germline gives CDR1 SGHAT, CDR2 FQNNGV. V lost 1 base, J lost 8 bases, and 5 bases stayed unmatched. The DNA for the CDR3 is TGTGCCAGCAGCTTAGGCGGGAGCATTGATGAGCAGTTCCTC. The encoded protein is CASSLGGSIDEQFL.

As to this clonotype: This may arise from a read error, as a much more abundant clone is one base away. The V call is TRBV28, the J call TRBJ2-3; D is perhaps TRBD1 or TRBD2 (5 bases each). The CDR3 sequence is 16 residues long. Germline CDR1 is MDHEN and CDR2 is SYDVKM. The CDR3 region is CTSSLGPGDPTDTQYF. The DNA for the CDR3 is TGTACCAGCAGTTTGGGCCCCGGGGACCCCACAGATACGCAGTATTTT.

In nucleotides, the CDR3 is TGTGCCAGCGGCCGGACGGAATCCTACGAGCAGTACTTC. Its protein product is CASGRTESYEQYF. V gene TRBV12-3 or TRBV12-4 combines with J gene TRBJ2-7; no firm D call. The CDR3 covers 13 residues. Trimming left V 8 bases short and J 1 base short, with 12 bases between.

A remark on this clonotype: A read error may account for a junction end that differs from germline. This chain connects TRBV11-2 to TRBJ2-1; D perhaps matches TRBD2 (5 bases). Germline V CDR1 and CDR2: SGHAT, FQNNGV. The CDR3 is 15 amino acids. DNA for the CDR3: TGCGCCATCAGCTTAGACGGAGGAAGTATCGGTGAGCAGTTCTTC. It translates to CAISLDGGSIGEQFF.

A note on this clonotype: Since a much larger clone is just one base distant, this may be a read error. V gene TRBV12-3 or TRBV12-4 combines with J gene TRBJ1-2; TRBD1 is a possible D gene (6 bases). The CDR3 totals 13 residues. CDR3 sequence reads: CVSSTGGGYGYTF. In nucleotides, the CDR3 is TGTGTCAGCAGCACTGGGGGCGGGTATGGCTACACCTTC.

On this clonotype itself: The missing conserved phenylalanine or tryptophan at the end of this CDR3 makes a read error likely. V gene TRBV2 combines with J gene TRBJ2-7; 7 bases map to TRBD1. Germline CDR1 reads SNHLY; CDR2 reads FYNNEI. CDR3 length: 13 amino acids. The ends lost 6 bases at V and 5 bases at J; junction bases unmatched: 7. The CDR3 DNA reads TGTGCCAGCAGGGGACAGACGATTCACGAGCAGTACTGC. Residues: CASRGQTIHEQYC.

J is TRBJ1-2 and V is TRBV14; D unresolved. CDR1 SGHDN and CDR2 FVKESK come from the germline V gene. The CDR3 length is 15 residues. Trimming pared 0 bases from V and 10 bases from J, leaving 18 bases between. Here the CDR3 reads CASSQDPDLNYNYTF. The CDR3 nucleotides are TGTGCCAGCAGCCAAGATCCAGACTTGAACTATAACTACACCTTC. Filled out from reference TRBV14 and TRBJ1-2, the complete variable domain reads EAGVTQFPSHSVIEKGQTVTLRCDPISGHDNLYWYRRVMGKEIKFLLHFVKESKQDESGMPNNRFLAERTGGTYSTLKVQPAELEDSGVYFCASSQDPDLNYNYTFGSGTRLTVV.

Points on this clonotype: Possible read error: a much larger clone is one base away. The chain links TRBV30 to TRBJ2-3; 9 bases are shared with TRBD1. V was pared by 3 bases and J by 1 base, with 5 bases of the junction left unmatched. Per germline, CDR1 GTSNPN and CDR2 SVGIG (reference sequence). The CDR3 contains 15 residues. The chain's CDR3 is CAWSGQGSGTDTQYF. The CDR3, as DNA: TGTGCCTGGAGCGGACAGGGGTCGGGCACAGATACGCAGTATTTT.

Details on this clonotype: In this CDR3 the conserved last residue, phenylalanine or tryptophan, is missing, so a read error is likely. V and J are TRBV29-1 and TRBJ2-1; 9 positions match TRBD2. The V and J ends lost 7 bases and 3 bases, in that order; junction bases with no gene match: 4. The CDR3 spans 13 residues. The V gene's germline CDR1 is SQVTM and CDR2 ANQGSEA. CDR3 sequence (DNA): TGCAGCGGTCGTAGCGGGAGCTACAATGAGCAGTTCATC. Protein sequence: CSGRSGSYNEQFI.

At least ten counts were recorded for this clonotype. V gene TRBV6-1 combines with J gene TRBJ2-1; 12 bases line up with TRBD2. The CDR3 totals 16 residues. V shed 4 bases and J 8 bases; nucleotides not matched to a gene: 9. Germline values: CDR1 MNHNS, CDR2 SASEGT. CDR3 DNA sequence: TGTGCCAGCAGTGGCCAACTAGCGGGAGGTTTAGATGAGCAGTTCTTC. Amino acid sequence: CASSGQLAGGLDEQFF.